This TCR beta chain was recorded in a study of metastatic and nonmetastatic thyroid tumors. In the study overall: Repertoires from blood and tumor or nodule tissue of malignant and benign thyroid patients were compared. Study-wide findings and caveats: Patients with malignant thyroid tumors reportedly had significantly higher TCR beta diversity than those with benign nodules, in blood and tumor.

CDR3 length equals 13 residues. The germline V gene has CDR1 SEHNR and CDR2 FQNEAQ (reference sequence). As regards this clone: No antigen is known for it.

With MiXCR, TCRdb called clones anew from the PCR reads. Among 20,000 to 25,000 clones, more than 10% were seen once, and the ten largest hold approximately 6.2%. Not a single patient had been given any form of treatment at any point before undergoing thyroid surgery. The chain employs TRBV7-9 and TRBJ1-1; no definite D call. The receptor comes from a male donor with papillary thyroid cancer or a benign thyroid nodule (not recorded which). Some clones in this sample may be carry-over from other donors' samples. Input material: blood. Here the CDR3 DNA reads TGTGTCGGCAGCACTGATCTGAACACTGAAGCTTTCTTT. The encoded protein is CVGSTDLNTEAFF.